This T cell receptor (beta chain) was sequenced in a study of blood T cell repertoires in COVID-19. Study information: COVID-19 samples from acute and convalescent phases originated in the United States, Italy and Spain.

In the original processing: Nucleated cell counts were estimated from reference gene primer amplification. The data were produced by immunoSEQ multiplex PCR, yet TCRdb's version contains in-frame clones alone and is incomplete. V and J calls and clone size are those listed in that table; D and trimming were worked out from the DNA. The sample has about 270,000 clones; about 89% are singletons. Germline V CDR1 and CDR2: MDHEN, SYDVKM. V shed 6 bases and J shed 3 bases, with 15 bases lying between them. This CDR3 is built from 15 residues. Cohort allocation depended upon clinical history that participants reported. Cohort 3 recovery required two negative PCRs, clearance, or symptom resolution.

Sequencing input: PBMCs or T cells enriched from blood (not recorded which). This clonotype was sampled from a young woman who had recovered from COVID-19. The V gene is TRBV28, the J gene TRBJ1-5, with D possibly matching TRBD1 (6 bases). CDR3: CASSPGSGVNQPQHF. In nucleotides, the CDR3 is TGTGCCAGCAGCCCAGGGTCAGGGGTCAATCAGCCCCAGCATTTT. Complete variable domain (other parts from reference TRBV28 and TRBJ1-5): DVKVTQSSRYLVKRTGEKVFLECVQDMDHENMFWYRQDPGLGLRLIYFSYDVKMKEKGDIPEGYSVSREKKERFSLILESASTNQTSMYLCASSPGSGVNQPQHFGDGTRLSIL.